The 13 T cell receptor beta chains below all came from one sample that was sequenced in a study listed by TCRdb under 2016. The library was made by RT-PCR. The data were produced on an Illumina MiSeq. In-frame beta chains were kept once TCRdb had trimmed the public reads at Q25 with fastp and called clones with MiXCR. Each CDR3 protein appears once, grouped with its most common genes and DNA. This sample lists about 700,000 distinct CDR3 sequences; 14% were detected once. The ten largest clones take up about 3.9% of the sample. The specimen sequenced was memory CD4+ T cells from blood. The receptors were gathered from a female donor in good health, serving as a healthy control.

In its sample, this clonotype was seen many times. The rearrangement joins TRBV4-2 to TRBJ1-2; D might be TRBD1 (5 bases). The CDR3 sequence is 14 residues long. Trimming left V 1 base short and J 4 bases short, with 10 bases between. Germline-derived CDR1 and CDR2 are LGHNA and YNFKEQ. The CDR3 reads CASSQARGGYGYTF. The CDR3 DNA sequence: TGTGCCAGCAGCCAAGCTCGGGGGGGCTATGGCTACACCTTC.

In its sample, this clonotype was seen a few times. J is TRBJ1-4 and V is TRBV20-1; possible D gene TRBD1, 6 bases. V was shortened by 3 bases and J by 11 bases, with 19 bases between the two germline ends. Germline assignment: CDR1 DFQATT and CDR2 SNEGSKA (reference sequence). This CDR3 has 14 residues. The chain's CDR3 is CSASTSSGDRKLFF. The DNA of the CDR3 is TGCAGTGCTAGTACGTCTTCAGGGGATCGGAAACTGTTTTTT.

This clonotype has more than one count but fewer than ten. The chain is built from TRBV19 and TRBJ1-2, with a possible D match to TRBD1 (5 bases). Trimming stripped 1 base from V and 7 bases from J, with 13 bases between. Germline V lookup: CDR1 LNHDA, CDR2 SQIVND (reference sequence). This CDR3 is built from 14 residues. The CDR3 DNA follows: TGTGCCAGTAGTATAGCGCAGGGTTCGGGTGGCTACACCTTC. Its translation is CASSIAQGSGGYTF.

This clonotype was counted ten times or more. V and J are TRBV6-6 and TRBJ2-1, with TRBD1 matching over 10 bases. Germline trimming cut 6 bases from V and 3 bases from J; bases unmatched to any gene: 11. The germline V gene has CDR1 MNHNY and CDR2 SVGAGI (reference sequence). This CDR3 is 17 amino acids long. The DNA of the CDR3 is TGTGCCAGCAGGAGGGGACAGGGGACCTCTTTCTACAATGAGCAGTTCTTC. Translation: CASRRGQGTSFYNEQFF.

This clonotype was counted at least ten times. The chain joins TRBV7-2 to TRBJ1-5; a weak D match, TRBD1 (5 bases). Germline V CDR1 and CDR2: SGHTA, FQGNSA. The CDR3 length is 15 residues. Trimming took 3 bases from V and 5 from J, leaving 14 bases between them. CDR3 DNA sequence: TGTGCCAGCAGCTTGAGGGGAGGTTCGGATCAGCCCCAGCATTTT. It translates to CASSLRGGSDQPQHF.

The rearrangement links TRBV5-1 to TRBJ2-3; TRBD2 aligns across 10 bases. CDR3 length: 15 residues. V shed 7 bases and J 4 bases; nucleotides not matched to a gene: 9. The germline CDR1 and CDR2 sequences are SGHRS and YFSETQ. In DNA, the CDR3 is TGCGCCAGCTGTCCCCCAGCGGGGGGGGCAGATACGCAGTATTTT. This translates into CASCPPAGGADTQYF.

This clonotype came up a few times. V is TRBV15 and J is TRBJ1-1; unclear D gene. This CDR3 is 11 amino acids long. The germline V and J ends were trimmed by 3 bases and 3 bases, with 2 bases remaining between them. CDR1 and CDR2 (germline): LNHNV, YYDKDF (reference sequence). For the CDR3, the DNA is TGTGCCACCAGCAGCGACACTGAAGCTTTCTTT. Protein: CATSSDTEAFF.

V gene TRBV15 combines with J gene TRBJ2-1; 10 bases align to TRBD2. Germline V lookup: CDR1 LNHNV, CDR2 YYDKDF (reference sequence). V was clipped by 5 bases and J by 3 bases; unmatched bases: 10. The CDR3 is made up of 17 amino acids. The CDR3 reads CATSEPQASGSYNEQFF. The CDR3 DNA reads TGTGCCACCAGCGAACCCCAGGCTAGCGGGAGCTACAATGAGCAGTTCTTC.

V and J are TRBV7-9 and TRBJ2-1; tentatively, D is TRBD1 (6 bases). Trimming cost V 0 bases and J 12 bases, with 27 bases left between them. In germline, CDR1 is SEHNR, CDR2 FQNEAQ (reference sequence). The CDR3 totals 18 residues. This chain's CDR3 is CASSLATSGTRIPQGQFF. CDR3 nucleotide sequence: TGTGCCAGCAGCTTAGCCACCTCCGGGACACGGATCCCTCAGGGGCAGTTCTTC.

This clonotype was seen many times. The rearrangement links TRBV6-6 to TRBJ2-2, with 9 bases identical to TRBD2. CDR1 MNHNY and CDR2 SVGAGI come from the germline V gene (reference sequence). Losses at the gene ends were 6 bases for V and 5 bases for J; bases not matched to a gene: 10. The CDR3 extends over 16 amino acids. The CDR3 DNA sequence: TGTGCCAGCAGCCCGACTAGCGGAGGGGGTACCGGGGAGCTGTTTTTT. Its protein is CASSPTSGGGTGELFF.

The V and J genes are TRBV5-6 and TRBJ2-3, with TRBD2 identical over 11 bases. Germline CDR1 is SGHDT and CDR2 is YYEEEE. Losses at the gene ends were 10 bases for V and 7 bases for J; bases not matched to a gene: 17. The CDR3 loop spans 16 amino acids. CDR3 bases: TGTGCCTCAGGCCGGCTAGCGGGGGGCCTCACGAATACGCAGTATTTT. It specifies CASGRLAGGLTNTQYF.

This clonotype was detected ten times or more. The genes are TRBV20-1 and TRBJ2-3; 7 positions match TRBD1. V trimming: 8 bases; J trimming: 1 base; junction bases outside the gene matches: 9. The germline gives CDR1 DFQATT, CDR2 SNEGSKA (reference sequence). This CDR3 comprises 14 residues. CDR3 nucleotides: TGCAGTCCCCTCACGACAGGGCGCACAGATACGCAGTATTTT. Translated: CSPLTTGRTDTQYF.

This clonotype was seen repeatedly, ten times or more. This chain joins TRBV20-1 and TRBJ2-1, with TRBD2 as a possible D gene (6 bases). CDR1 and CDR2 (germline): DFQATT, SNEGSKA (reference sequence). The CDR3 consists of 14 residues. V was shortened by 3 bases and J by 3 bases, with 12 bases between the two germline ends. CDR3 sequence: CSASSGTNYNEQFF. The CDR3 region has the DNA TGCAGTGCTAGTAGCGGAACGAACTACAATGAGCAGTTCTTC.